This T cell receptor beta chain emerged from a study of cytomegalovirus exposure and HLA in healthy donors. The ends were cut back, 6 bases at V and 0 bases at J, with 17 bases in the middle. The CDR3 covers 16 residues. Germline CDR1 reads KGHSH; CDR2 reads LQKENI. Remarks on this clone: Its antigen remains unknown.

Method: immunoSEQ multiplex PCR; TCRdb's copy keeps in-frame clones and lacks some. The sample has under 400,000 clones, approximately 88% seen once; the top ten hold about 0.96%. Study-wide results and caveats: Rare TCR sequences dominated, though some public TCRs recurred in many donors.

This clonotype was sampled from a man aged 25-40 years in good health and CMV-seronegative. Sequenced material: PBMCs. V is TRBV18 and J is TRBJ2-5; maybe TRBD1 (6 bases). The CDR3 DNA reads as TGTGCCAGCTCCCAATCCATCGGACAGAACCAAGAGACCCAGTACTTC. It codes for CASSQSIGQNQETQYF.